Following are 6 T cell receptor beta chains from one sample sequenced in a study of T-cell reconstitution after alpha-beta-depleted transplantation in children. Preparation of the TCRbeta library involved a method that used unique molecular identifiers. TCRdb redid the calling of the PCR reads with MiXCR, one entry per CDR3 protein. The sample lists fewer than 700,000 distinct CDR3 sequences; 13% were seen once. The sequencing used PBMCs, mostly from graft donor cells, collected 360 days after TCRalphabeta/CD19-depleted stem cell transplant. These receptors were taken from a male patient younger than 18 who had a stem cell transplant for acute myeloid leukemia, so the T cells may come from the graft donor.

At least ten counts were recorded for this clonotype. J is TRBJ2-1 and V is TRBV12-3 or TRBV12-4; TRBD2 aligns across 7 bases. The J segment lost 9 bases and the V segment lost 0 bases, leaving 11 bases of the junction unmatched. The CDR3 length is 16 residues. In DNA, the CDR3 is TGTGCCAGCAGTTTAGCGGGAGGGCCTGCTTTGGGTGAGCAGTTCTTC. Protein: CASSLAGGPALGEQFF.

As for this clonotype: Being one base from a much bigger clone, this may be a read error. This chain connects TRBV11-2 to TRBJ2-3, with 7 bases that match TRBD1. This CDR3 is built from 14 residues. After removal of 2 bases from V and 4 bases from J, the junction contained 3 bases not matched to a gene. The germline V gene has CDR1 SGHAT and CDR2 FQNNGV. The CDR3 DNA follows: TGTGCCAGCAGCTTATGGCAGGGGGCAGATACGCAGTATTTT. This encodes CASSLWQGADTQYF.

This clonotype came up many times. The chain links TRBV28 to TRBJ2-3; 8 nucleotides match TRBD2. CDR1 MDHEN and CDR2 SYDVKM come from the germline V gene. The trim removed 4 bases at V and 6 bases at J, leaving 18 bases unmatched. This CDR3 has 18 amino acids. The CDR3 nucleotides read TGTGCCAGCAGTTCGCGGAGGCGCGGGAGGTCACCATCCGATACGCAGTATTTT. Translating it yields CASSSRRRGRSPSDTQYF. Full variable domain (missing parts from reference TRBV28 and TRBJ2-3): DVKVTQSSRYLVKRTGEKVFLECVQDMDHENMFWYRQDPGLGLRLIYFSYDVKMKEKGDIPEGYSVSREKKERFSLILESASTNQTSMYLCASSSRRRGRSPSDTQYFGPGTRLTVL.

The chain combines TRBV3-1 with TRBJ2-7, with 14 bases lining up with TRBD2. This CDR3 comprises 19 residues. Unmatched junction bases numbered 8, after V lost 1 base and J lost 0 bases. Germline V CDR1 and CDR2: LGHDT, YNNKEL (reference sequence). CDR3 nucleotide sequence: TGTGCCAGCAGCCAAGGGGTTGGACTAGCGGGAGGTATCTCCTACGAGCAGTACTTC. It translates to CASSQGVGLAGGISYEQYF.

In this sample, this clonotype turned up a few times. The V gene is TRBV18, the J gene TRBJ2-7; TRBD2 agrees at 11 bases. This CDR3 has 17 amino acids. The trim removed 3 bases at V and 0 bases at J, leaving 7 bases unmatched. From germline, CDR1 is KGHSH and CDR2 LQKENI. CDR3 nucleotides: TGTGCCAGCTCACCTAGGGGACTAGCGGTTATCTCCTACGAGCAGTACTTC. It yields the protein CASSPRGLAVISYEQYF.

The V call is TRBV11-1, the J call TRBJ2-1; 10 bases agree with TRBD1. Trimming took 7 bases from V and 2 from J; bases not matched to a gene: 14. The length of the CDR3 is 18 residues. The germline V gene has CDR1 SGHAT and CDR2 FQDESV (reference sequence). This chain's CDR3 is CASIAGTGAKGAYNEQFF. The CDR3 DNA sequence: TGTGCCAGCATCGCCGGGACAGGGGCTAAGGGTGCCTACAATGAGCAGTTCTTC.